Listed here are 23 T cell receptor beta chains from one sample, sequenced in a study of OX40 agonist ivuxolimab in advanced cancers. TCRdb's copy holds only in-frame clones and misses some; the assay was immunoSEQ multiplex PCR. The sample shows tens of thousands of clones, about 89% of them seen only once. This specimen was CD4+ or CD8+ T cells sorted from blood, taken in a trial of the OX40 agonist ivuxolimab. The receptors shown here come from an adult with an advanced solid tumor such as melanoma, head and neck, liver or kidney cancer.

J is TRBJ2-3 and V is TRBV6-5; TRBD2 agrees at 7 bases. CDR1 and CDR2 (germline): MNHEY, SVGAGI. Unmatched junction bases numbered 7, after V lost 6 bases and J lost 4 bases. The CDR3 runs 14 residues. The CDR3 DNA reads TGTGCCAGCAGACCCTCTAGCGGCCCAGATACGCAGTATTTT. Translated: CASRPSSGPDTQYF.

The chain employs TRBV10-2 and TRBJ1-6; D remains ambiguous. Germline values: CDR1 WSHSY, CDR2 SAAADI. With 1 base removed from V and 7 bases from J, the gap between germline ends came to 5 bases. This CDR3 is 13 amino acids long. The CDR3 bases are TGCGCCAGCAGTGAGTTCGGGAATTCACCCCTCCACTTT. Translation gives CASSEFGNSPLHF.

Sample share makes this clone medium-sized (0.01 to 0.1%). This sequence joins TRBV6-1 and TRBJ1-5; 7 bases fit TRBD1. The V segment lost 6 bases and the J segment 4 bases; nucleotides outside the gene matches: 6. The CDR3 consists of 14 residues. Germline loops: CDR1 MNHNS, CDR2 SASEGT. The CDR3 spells CASSPGQENQPQHF. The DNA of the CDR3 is TGTGCCAGCAGCCCAGGACAGGAGAATCAGCCCCAGCATTTT.

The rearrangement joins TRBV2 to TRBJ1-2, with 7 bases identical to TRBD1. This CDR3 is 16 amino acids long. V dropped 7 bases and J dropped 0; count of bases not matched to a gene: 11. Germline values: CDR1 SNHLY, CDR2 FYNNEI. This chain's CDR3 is CASIYTPGQTNYGYTF. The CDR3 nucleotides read TGTGCCAGCATTTACACTCCGGGACAGACTAACTATGGCTACACCTTC.

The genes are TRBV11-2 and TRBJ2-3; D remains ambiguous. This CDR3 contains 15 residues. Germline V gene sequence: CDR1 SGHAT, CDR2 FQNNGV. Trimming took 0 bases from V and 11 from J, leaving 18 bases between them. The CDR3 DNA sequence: TGTGCCAGCAGCTTAGACACCCGGACGGCAGTGGAGCAGTATTTT. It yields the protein CASSLDTRTAVEQYF.

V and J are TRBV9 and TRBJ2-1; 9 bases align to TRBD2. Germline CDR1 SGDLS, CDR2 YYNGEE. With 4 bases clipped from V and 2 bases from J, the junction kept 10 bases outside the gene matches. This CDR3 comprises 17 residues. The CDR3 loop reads CASSPRTSAPPYNEQFF. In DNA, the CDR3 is TGTGCCAGCAGCCCTCGGACTAGCGCTCCTCCCTACAATGAGCAGTTCTTC.

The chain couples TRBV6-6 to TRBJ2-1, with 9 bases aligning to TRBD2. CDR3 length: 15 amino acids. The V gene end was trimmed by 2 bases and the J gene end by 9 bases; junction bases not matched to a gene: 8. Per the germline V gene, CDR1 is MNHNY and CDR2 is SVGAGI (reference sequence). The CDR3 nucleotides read TGTGCCAGCAGTTACATAGCGGGAGTTAGTGGTGAGCAGTTCTTC. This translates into CASSYIAGVSGEQFF.

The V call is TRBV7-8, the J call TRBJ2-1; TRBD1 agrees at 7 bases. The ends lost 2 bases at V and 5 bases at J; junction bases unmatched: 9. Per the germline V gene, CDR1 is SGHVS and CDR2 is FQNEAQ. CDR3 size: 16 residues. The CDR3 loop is CASSLKPGQPHNEQFF. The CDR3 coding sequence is TGTGCCAGCAGCTTAAAACCGGGACAGCCTCACAATGAGCAGTTCTTC.

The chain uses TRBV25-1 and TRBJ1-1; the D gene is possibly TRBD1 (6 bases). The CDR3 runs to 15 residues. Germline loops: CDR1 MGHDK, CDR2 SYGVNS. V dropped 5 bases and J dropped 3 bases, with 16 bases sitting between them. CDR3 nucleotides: TGTGCCAGCAGTCAAAGGGGGGGGGCTGACACTGAAGCTTTCTTT. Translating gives CASSQRGGADTEAFF.

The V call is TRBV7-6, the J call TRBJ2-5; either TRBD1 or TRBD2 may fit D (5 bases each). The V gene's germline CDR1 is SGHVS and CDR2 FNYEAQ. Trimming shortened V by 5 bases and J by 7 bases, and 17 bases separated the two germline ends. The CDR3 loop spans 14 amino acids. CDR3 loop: CASSPWDAKRTQYF. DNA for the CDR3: TGTGCCAGCAGCCCATGGGACGCCAAGAGGACCCAGTACTTC.

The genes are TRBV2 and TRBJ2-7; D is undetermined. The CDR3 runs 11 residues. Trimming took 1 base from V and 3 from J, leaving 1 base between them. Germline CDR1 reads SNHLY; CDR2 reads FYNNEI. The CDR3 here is CASSEVYEQYF. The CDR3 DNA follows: TGTGCCAGCAGTGAAGTCTACGAGCAGTACTTC.

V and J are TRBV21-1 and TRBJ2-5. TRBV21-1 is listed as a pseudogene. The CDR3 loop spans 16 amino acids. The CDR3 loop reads CASTPKEDGHRETQYF. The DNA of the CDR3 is TGTGCCAGCACCCCAAAAGAGGACGGTCATAGAGAGACCCAGTACTTC.

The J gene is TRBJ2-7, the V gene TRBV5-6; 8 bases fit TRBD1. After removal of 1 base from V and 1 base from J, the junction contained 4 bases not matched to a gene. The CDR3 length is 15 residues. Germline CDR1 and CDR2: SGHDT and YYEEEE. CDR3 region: CASSLQQGASYEQYV. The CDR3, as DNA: TGTGCCAGCAGCTTGCAGCAGGGGGCGTCCTACGAGCAGTACGTC.

The CDR3 coding sequence is TGTGCCAGCAGTGACAGGGGGTTAACTAACTATGGCTACACCTTC. Protein product: CASSDRGLTNYGYTF. The chain has TRBV2 and TRBJ1-2; 7 bases match TRBD1. V gave up 3 bases and J gave up 0 bases; unmatched junction bases: 4. The CDR3 totals 15 residues. CDR1 is SNHLY and CDR2 is FYNNEI in the germline V gene. The full variable domain, with the rest looked up from reference TRBV2 and TRBJ1-2, is EPEVTQTPSHQVTQMGQEVILRCVPISNHLYFYWYRQILGQKVEFLVSFYNNEISEKSEIFDDQFSVERPDGSNFTLKIRSTKLEDSAMYFCASSDRGLTNYGYTFGSGTRLTVV.

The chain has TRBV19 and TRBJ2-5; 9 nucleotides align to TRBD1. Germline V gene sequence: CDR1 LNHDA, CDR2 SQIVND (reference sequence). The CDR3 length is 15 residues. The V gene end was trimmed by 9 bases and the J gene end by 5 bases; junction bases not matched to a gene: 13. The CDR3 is CASRDRDFSSETQYF. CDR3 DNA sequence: TGTGCCAGCCGGGACAGGGATTTTTCCTCGGAGACCCAGTACTTC.

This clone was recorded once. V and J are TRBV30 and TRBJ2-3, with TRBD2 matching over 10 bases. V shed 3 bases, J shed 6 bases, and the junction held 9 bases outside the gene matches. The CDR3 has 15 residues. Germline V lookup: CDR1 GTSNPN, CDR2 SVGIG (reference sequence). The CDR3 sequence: CAWSSAGGPGDTQYF. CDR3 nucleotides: TGTGCCTGGAGCTCAGCGGGAGGGCCGGGGGATACGCAGTATTTT.

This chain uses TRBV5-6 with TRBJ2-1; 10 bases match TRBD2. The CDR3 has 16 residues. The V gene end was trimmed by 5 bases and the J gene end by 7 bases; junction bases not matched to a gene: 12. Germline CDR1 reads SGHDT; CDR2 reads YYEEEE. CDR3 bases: TGTGCCAGCAGGCAAGCCCCGGGACTAGCGCATAATGAGCAGTTCTTC. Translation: CASRQAPGLAHNEQFF.

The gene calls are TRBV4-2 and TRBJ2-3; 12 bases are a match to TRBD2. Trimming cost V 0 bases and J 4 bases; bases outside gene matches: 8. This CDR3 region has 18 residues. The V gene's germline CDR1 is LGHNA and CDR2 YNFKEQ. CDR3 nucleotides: TGTGCCAGCAGCCAAGAGTCTAGCGGGAGGGCGGGCGCAGATACGCAGTATTTT. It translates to CASSQESSGRAGADTQYF.

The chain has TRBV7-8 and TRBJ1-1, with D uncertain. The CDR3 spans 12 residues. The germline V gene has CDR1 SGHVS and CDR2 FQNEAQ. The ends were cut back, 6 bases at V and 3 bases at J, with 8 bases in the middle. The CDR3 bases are TGTGCCAGCAGGGCAAGGGACACTGAAGCTTTCTTT. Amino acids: CASRARDTEAFF.

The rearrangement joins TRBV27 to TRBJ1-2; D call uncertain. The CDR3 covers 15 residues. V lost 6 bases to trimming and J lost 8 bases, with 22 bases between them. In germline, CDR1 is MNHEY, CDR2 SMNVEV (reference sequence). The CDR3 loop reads CASSPDTGSSGGYTF. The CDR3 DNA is TGTGCCAGCAGCCCCGACACCGGATCCTCGGGGGGCTACACCTTC.

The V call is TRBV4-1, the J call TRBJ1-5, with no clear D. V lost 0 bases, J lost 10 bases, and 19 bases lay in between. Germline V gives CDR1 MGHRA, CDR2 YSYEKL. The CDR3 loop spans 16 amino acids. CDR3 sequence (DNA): TGCGCCAGCAGCCAAGATAGTACGGGTCCCCAGAGACCCCAGCATTTT. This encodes CASSQDSTGPQRPQHF.

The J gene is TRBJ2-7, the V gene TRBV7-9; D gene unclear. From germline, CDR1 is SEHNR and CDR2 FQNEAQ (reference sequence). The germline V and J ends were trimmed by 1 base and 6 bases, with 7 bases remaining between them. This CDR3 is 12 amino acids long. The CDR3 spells CASSLGTFEQYF. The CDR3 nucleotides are TGTGCCAGCAGCTTAGGAACATTCGAGCAGTACTTC.

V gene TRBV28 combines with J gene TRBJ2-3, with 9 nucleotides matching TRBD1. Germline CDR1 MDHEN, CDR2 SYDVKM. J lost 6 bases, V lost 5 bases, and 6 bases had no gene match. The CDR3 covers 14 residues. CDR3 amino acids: CASSHSDRGDTQYF. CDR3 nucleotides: TGTGCCAGCAGTCACTCGGACAGGGGCGATACGCAGTATTTT.